This TCR beta chain was sequenced during a study of cytomegalovirus exposure and HLA in healthy donors. To note about this clone: The antigen remains undetermined.

Findings and caveats of the study: Subsequent analysis of the approximately 110 validation repertoires found a tendency for first-cohort TCR clusters to co-occur. Generally TCR sequences proved uncommon, though certain public TCRs appeared in numerous donors. Cytomegalovirus association was assigned to around 150 TCR beta chains. Accounts indicate the classifier identified cytomegalovirus status with strong specificity and sensitivity.

Germline CDR1 and CDR2: MNHEY and SMNVEV (reference sequence). V was pared by 6 bases and J by 5 bases, with 7 bases of the junction left unmatched. The CDR3 has 14 amino acids. The repertoire was sequenced with immunoSEQ multiplex PCR; TCRdb's copy has only in-frame clones and lacks some. Of some 43,000 clones listed, roughly 92% are singletons. Sequenced: PBMCs. This sequence joins TRBV27 and TRBJ2-1; TRBD2 matches at 7 bases. The sequence was collected from a man between 18 and 35 years old in good health and CMV-seronegative. CDR3 sequence reads: CASSPGTTHNEQFF. DNA of the CDR3: TGTGCCAGCAGCCCCGGGACTACTCACAATGAGCAGTTCTTC.